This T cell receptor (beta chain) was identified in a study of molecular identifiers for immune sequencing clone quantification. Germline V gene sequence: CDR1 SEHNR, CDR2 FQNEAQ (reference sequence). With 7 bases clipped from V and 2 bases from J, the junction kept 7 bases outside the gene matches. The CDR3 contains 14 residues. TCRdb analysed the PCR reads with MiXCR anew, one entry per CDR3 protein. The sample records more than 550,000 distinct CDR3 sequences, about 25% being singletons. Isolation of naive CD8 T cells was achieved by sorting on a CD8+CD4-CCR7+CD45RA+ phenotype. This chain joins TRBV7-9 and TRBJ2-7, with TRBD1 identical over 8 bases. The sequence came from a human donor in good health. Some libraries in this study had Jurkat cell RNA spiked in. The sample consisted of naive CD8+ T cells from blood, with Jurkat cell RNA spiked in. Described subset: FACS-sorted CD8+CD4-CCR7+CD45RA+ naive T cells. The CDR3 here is CASTWTGNPYEQYF. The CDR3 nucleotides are TGTGCCAGCACCTGGACAGGGAACCCCTACGAGCAGTACTTC. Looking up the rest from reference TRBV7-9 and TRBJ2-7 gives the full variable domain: DTGVSQNPRHKITKRGQNVTFRCDPISEHNRLYWYRQTLGQGPEFLTYFQNEAQLEKSRLLSDRFSAERPKGSFSTLEIQRTEQGDSAMYLCASTWTGNPYEQYFGPGTRLTVT.